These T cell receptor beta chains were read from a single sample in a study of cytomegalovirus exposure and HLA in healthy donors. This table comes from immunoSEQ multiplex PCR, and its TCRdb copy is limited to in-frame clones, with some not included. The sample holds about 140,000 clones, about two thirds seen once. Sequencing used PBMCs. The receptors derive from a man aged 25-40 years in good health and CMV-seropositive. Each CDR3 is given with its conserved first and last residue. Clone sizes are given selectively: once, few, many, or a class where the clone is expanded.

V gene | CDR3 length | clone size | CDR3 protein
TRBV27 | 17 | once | CASSLYRLGAMDTEAFF
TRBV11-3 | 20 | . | CASSSLTVPAGNAPYNEQFF
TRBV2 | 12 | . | CASNPTDNEQFF
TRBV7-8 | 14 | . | CASSSVLDNYGYTF
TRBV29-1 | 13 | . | CSVERRGNYGYTF
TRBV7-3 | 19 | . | CASSRSLGTGSSGANVLTF
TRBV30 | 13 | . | CAWQQGGNSPLHF
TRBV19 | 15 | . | CASSGRQGMNTEAFF
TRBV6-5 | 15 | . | CASSVGLREAYGHTF
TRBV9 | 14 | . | CASSVAAGTYEQYF
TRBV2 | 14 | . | CASSEDVMSYEQYF
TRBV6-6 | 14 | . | CASILAGGEETQYF
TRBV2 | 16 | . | CASVFSGLDNTGELFF
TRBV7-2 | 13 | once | CASSMTSRETQYF
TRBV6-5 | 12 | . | CAVGGFNSPLHF
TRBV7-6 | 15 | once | CASSTVGVRDTEAFF
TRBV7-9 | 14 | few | CASSLARGEYEQYF